This TCR beta chain emerged from a study of blood T cell repertoires in COVID-19. Study-level information: COVID-19 samples from acute and convalescent phases originated in the United States, Italy and Spain. PBMCs, B-cell-depleted T cells, or T cells provided the cDNA or gDNA that made up the material.

The repertoire was sequenced with immunoSEQ multiplex PCR; TCRdb's copy has only in-frame clones and lacks some. The sample has 150,000 to 200,000 clones, roughly nine tenths seen once. CDR3 length: 12 residues. With 7 bases removed from V and 9 bases from J, the gap between germline ends came to 10 bases. CDR1 and CDR2 from the germline V gene are MNHNY and SVGAGI (reference sequence). The TCR was taken from a man between 65 and 85 years old with active or convalescent COVID-19. The source material was peripheral blood. The chain combines TRBV6-6 with TRBJ1-6; D gene uncertain. The DNA for the CDR3 is TGTGCCAGCAAAGAGTTGGTTTCACCCCTCCACTTT. Its protein product is CASKELVSPLHF.